This entry lists 23 T cell receptor beta chains sequenced from one sample in a study of OX40 agonist ivuxolimab in advanced cancers. Produced via immunoSEQ multiplex PCR; TCRdb's table is partial and in-frame only. This table has about 70,000 clones, about 90% appearing once. The sequencing used CD4+ or CD8+ T cells sorted from blood, collected in a trial of the OX40 agonist ivuxolimab. The receptors were gathered from an adult with an advanced solid tumor such as melanoma, head and neck, liver or kidney cancer.

The J gene is TRBJ2-5, the V gene TRBV19; D tentatively fits TRBD1 or TRBD2 (6 bases each). This CDR3 is 16 amino acids long. Trimming stripped 2 bases from V and 2 bases from J, with 15 bases between. Germline V gene data show CDR1 as LNHDA and CDR2 as SQIVND (reference sequence). The CDR3 sequence: CASSISGAKLQETQYF. The CDR3 DNA follows: TGTGCCAGTAGTATATCGGGGGCGAAGCTACAAGAGACCCAGTACTTC.

The chain combines TRBV29-1 with TRBJ2-7; 7 positions match TRBD2. The CDR3 has 13 residues. Germline V gene lookup returns CDR1 SQVTM and CDR2 ANQGSEA. V lost 7 bases and J lost 3; bases outside the gene matches: 9. The CDR3 sequence is CSAWEGRLYEQYF. The CDR3 DNA follows: TGCAGCGCCTGGGAGGGTCGTCTCTACGAGCAGTACTTC.

The chain links TRBV30 to TRBJ2-3; perhaps TRBD1 as D (6 bases). The CDR3 totals 16 residues. The V end was cut by 5 bases, the J end by 0 bases, with 18 bases between. Germline CDR1 reads GTSNPN; CDR2 reads SVGIG (reference sequence). CDR3 nucleotide sequence: TGTGCCTGGCAAGTAGTGGGTCAGGGGAGCACAGATACGCAGTATTTT. This codes for CAWQVVGQGSTDTQYF.

The chain uses TRBV6-5 and TRBJ2-7; TRBD1 agrees at 7 bases. The V segment lost 11 bases and the J segment 3 bases; nucleotides outside the gene matches: 10. Germline values: CDR1 MNHEY, CDR2 SVGAGI. The CDR3 loop spans 13 amino acids. The CDR3 nucleotides read TGTGCCTCCGGACAGGCCAAATACTACGAGCAGTACTTC. This sequence encodes CASGQAKYYEQYF.

This clone was recorded only once. V is TRBV6-6 and J is TRBJ2-1, with D maybe TRBD1 (5 bases). In germline, CDR1 is MNHNY, CDR2 SVGAGI (reference sequence). CDR3 length: 14 residues. V lost 5 bases and J lost 9, with 17 bases in between. CDR3 DNA sequence: TGTGCCAGCAGTCGCTGGAGAAGGGGCTCTGAGCAGTTCTTC. Translating it yields CASSRWRRGSEQFF.

V and J are TRBV7-2 and TRBJ1-4; 9 bases line up with TRBD1. This CDR3 contains 15 residues. The V segment lost 4 bases and the J segment 3 bases; nucleotides outside the gene matches: 3. Germline values: CDR1 SGHTA, CDR2 FQGNSA. The CDR3 nucleotides are TGTGCCAGCAGCTCGAACAGGGGGCCTAATGAAAAACTGTTTTTT. Encoded protein: CASSSNRGPNEKLFF.

This chain uses TRBV9 with TRBJ1-1; no clear D. Trimming left V 0 bases short and J 1 base short, with 10 bases between. The germline gives CDR1 SGDLS, CDR2 YYNGEE. The CDR3 is 15 residues long. CDR3 in DNA: TGTGCCAGCAGCGTAGGCCCGGTCCCGAACACTGAAGCTTTCTTT. Its translation: CASSVGPVPNTEAFF.

J is TRBJ2-6 and V is TRBV10-3, with D uncertain. Germline values: CDR1 ENHRY, CDR2 SYGVKD. Trimming shortened V by 4 bases and J by 1 base, and 8 bases separated the two germline ends. There are 15 residues in the CDR3. The CDR3 reads CAISVVRSGANVLTF. CDR3 DNA sequence: TGTGCCATCAGTGTCGTTCGGTCTGGGGCCAACGTCCTGACTTTC.

This clone has a handful of counts. The chain is built from TRBV4-2 and TRBJ1-1, with D unclear. The CDR3 is made up of 14 amino acids. The V end was cut by 4 bases, the J end by 1 base, with 10 bases between. Germline assignment: CDR1 LGHNA and CDR2 YNFKEQ. The CDR3, as DNA: TGTGCCAGCAGCCTATATTCGGCGAACACTGAAGCTTTCTTT. Translation gives CASSLYSANTEAFF.

This chain joins TRBV6-5 and TRBJ1-2; 7 bases line up with TRBD1. Germline V gene sequence: CDR1 MNHEY, CDR2 SVGAGI. Losses at the gene ends were 0 bases for V and 5 bases for J; bases not matched to a gene: 3. CDR3 length: 14 residues. CDR3 loop: CASSYSGQKYGYTF. The DNA of the CDR3 is TGTGCCAGCAGTTACTCGGGACAGAAGTATGGCTACACCTTC.

The V gene is TRBV9, the J gene TRBJ1-2; TRBD1 might be the D (5 bases). The CDR3 extends over 15 amino acids. V lost 3 bases to trimming and J lost 0 bases, with 12 bases between them. The germline CDR1 and CDR2 sequences are SGDLS and YYNGEE. Here the CDR3 DNA reads TGTGCCAGCAGCGGGGGGGACGGAACTAACTATGGCTACACCTTC. Its translation: CASSGGDGTNYGYTF.

The chain joins TRBV5-7 to TRBJ1-4; TRBD1 matches at 9 bases. TRBV5-7 is an open reading frame, and its role is uncertain. This CDR3 comprises 15 residues. V dropped 6 bases and J dropped 8; count of bases not matched to a gene: 11. CDR3 in amino acids: CASTPTGTGSEKLFF. The DNA of the CDR3 is TGTGCCAGCACCCCAACCGGGACAGGGTCCGAAAAACTGTTTTTT.

The chain has TRBV5-1 and TRBJ2-3, with D possibly being TRBD2 (5 bases). Trimming took off 5 bases at V and 0 bases at J, with 10 bases between the two ends. The CDR3 contains 14 residues. Germline lookup yields CDR1 SGHRS and CDR2 YFSETQ. The CDR3 spells CASSSGESTDTQYF. For the CDR3, the DNA is TGCGCCAGCAGTTCCGGGGAGAGCACAGATACGCAGTATTTT.

The chain carries TRBV27 and TRBJ2-1; the D is unclear. V shed 0 bases and J shed 4 bases, with 7 bases lying between them. This CDR3 spans 14 amino acids. Germline V gives CDR1 MNHEY, CDR2 SMNVEV (reference sequence). The CDR3 sequence is CASSLSSLYNEQFF. The CDR3 DNA reads TGTGCCAGCAGTTTATCCTCGCTTTACAATGAGCAGTTCTTC.

The chain couples TRBV18 to TRBJ2-3, with TRBD2 identical over 10 bases. Germline trimming cut 4 bases from V and 3 bases from J; bases unmatched to any gene: 7. The CDR3 contains 16 residues. Germline V lookup: CDR1 KGHSH, CDR2 LQKENI. This CDR3 is CASSQIAGGYTDTQYF. Written as DNA, the CDR3 is TGTGCCAGCTCACAAATAGCGGGGGGCTATACAGATACGCAGTATTTT.

The CDR3 is CASSQNSGRRTDTQYF. The CDR3 nucleotides read TGTGCCAGCAGCCAGAATAGCGGGAGACGCACAGATACGCAGTATTTT. The chain recombines TRBV7-2 with TRBJ2-3, with 9 bases matching TRBD2. This CDR3 has 16 residues. J was trimmed by 1 base and V by 5 bases; bases with no gene match: 7. CDR1 and CDR2 (germline): SGHTA, FQGNSA.

The rearrangement uses TRBV6-5 and TRBJ1-5, with D perhaps matching TRBD1 (5 bases). Germline V gene lookup returns CDR1 MNHEY and CDR2 SVGAGI. This CDR3 has 14 residues. V was trimmed by 0 bases and J by 8 bases, leaving 11 bases between them. CDR3 sequence: CASSYSPGSKPQHF. The CDR3 DNA is TGTGCCAGCAGTTACTCGCCAGGGTCAAAGCCCCAGCATTTT.

A word on this clone: Additional DNA sequences in this sample encode the identical CDR3. This chain connects TRBV5-1 to TRBJ1-4; the D is unclear. Germline CDR1 is SGHRS and CDR2 is YFSETQ. Trimming stripped 2 bases from V and 4 bases from J, with 9 bases between. CDR3 length: 14 amino acids. CDR3 in amino acids: CASSLGRLNEKLFF. Written as DNA, the CDR3 is TGCGCCAGCAGCTTAGGCCGGCTTAATGAAAAACTGTTTTTT. The full variable domain, in which reference TRBV5-1 and TRBJ1-4 provide the parts outside the CDR3, is KAGVTQTPRYLIKTRGQQVTLSCSPISGHRSVSWYQQTPGQGLQFLFEYFSETQRNKGNFPGRFSGRQFSNSRSEMNVSTLELGDSALYLCASSLGRLNEKLFFGSGTQLSVL.

CDR3 residues: CASSVVEGTGYYNEQFF. The DNA for the CDR3 is TGTGCCAGCAGCGTAGTAGAGGGGACAGGGTACTACAATGAGCAGTTCTTC. The rearrangement links TRBV9 to TRBJ2-1, with 9 positions matching TRBD1. The CDR3 totals 17 residues. After removal of 0 bases from V and 3 bases from J, the junction contained 7 bases not matched to a gene. The germline V gene encodes CDR1 SGDLS and CDR2 YYNGEE. The complete variable domain, with remaining parts taken from reference TRBV9 and TRBJ2-1, reads DSGVTQTPKHLITATGQRVTLRCSPRSGDLSVYWYQQSLDQGLQFLIQYYNGEERAKGNILERFSAQQFPDLHSELNLSSLELGDSALYFCASSVVEGTGYYNEQFFGPGTRLTVL.

The V and J genes are TRBV2 and TRBJ2-5; TRBD1 aligns across 8 bases. The CDR3 is 14 amino acids. The ends lost 3 bases at V and 5 bases at J; junction bases unmatched: 5. Germline CDR1 is SNHLY and CDR2 is FYNNEI. The CDR3 region is CASSEMTGAETQYF. As DNA, the CDR3 is TGTGCCAGCAGTGAGATGACAGGGGCGGAGACCCAGTACTTC.

The chain uses TRBV28 and TRBJ2-3, with D unresolved. The CDR3 runs 16 residues. Trimming left V 3 bases short and J 0 bases short, with 13 bases between. CDR1 and CDR2 from the germline V gene are MDHEN and SYDVKM. In DNA form, the CDR3 reads TGTGCCAGCAGTTTTGTCGGGTTAACTAGCACAGATACGCAGTATTTT. It encodes CASSFVGLTSTDTQYF.

V and J are TRBV6-5 and TRBJ2-5; maybe TRBD2 (6 bases). With 6 bases removed from V and 5 bases from J, the gap between germline ends came to 16 bases. Germline V gives CDR1 MNHEY, CDR2 SVGAGI. There are 14 residues in the CDR3. CDR3 DNA sequence: TGTGCCAGCAGCCCCCGGGTGGGGAGGGAGACCCAGTACTTC. Translation: CASSPRVGRETQYF.

The chain couples TRBV30 to TRBJ2-2; unclear D gene. V gave up 0 bases and J gave up 1 base, with 9 bases separating them. Germline loops: CDR1 GTSNPN, CDR2 SVGIG (reference sequence). The CDR3 runs 15 residues. The CDR3 nucleotides are TGTGCCTGGAGTGTACCGGGCAGGAACACCGGGGAGCTGTTTTTT. Amino acid sequence: CAWSVPGRNTGELFF.